Detailed here is one T cell receptor beta chain. V shed 2 bases, J shed 3 bases, and the junction held 9 bases outside the gene matches. Germline V gene data show CDR1 as SGHAT and CDR2 as FQNNGV. The CDR3 loop spans 16 amino acids. This sample stems from a study of blood T cell repertoires in COVID-19. For the study at large: Acute-phase and convalescent COVID-19 samples originated in the United States, Italy and Spain. T cells, B-cell-depleted T cells, or PBMCs provided the cDNA or gDNA that served as material.

Original methodology: Amplification of reference gene primers provided the estimated nucleated cell counts. Profiled with immunoSEQ multiplex PCR; TCRdb holds only in-frame clones, not every one. The D gene and trimming were derived from the DNA, and the V and J assignments and clone size from that table. This table has approximately 50,000 clones, roughly 85% appearing once. Sequencing input: peripheral blood. The gene calls are TRBV11-2 and TRBJ2-7, with TRBD1 identical over 8 bases. The TCR originated in a human donor in a cohort sampled during active COVID-19. The CDR3 DNA reads as TGTGCCAGCAGCTTATCCCGACAGGGGACCGGCTACGAGCAGTACTTC. Its protein is CASSLSRQGTGYEQYF. Full variable domain (rest looked up from reference TRBV11-2 and TRBJ2-7): EAGVAQSPRYKIIEKRQSVAFWCNPISGHATLYWYQQILGQGPKLLIQFQNNGVVDDSQLPKDRFSAERLKGVDSTLKIQPAKLEDSAVYLCASSLSRQGTGYEQYFGPGTRLTVT.